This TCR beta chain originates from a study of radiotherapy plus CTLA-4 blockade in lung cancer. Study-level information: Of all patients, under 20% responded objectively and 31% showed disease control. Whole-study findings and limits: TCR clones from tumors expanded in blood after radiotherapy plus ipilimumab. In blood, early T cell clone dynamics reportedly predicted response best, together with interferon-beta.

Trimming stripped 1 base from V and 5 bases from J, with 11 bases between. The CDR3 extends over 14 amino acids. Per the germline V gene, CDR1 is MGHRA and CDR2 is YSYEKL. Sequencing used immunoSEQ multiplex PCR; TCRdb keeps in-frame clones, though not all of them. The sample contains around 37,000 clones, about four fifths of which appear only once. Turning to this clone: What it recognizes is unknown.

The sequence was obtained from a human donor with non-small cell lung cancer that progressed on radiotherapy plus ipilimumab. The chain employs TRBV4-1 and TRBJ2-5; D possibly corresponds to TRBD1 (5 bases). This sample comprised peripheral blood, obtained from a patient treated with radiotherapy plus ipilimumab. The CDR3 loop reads CASSQGAGRETQYF. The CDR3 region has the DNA TGCGCCAGCAGCCAAGGGGCAGGGCGGGAGACCCAGTACTTC.